This T cell receptor beta chain emerged from a study of early T cells in non-severe SARS-CoV-2 infection. TCRdb itself ran the 5' RACE reads through MiXCR, one entry per CDR3 protein. The data show 25,000 to 30,000 distinct CDR3 sequences, less than 4.5% seen once. This clonotype was observed at least ten times. The clonotype was recovered from an adult who was a healthcare worker with PCR-confirmed SARS-CoV-2 infection or an uninfected control (not recorded which). What was sequenced was whole blood.

CDR3 sequence reads: CASSYSSTAENSPLHF. The DNA of the CDR3 is TGTGCCAGCAGTTACTCGTCTACAGCGGAAAATTCACCCCTCCACTTT. This chain links TRBV6-5 with TRBJ1-6, with D uncertain. Per germline, CDR1 MNHEY and CDR2 SVGAGI. V lost 0 bases and J lost 7, with 13 bases in between. The CDR3 runs 16 residues.